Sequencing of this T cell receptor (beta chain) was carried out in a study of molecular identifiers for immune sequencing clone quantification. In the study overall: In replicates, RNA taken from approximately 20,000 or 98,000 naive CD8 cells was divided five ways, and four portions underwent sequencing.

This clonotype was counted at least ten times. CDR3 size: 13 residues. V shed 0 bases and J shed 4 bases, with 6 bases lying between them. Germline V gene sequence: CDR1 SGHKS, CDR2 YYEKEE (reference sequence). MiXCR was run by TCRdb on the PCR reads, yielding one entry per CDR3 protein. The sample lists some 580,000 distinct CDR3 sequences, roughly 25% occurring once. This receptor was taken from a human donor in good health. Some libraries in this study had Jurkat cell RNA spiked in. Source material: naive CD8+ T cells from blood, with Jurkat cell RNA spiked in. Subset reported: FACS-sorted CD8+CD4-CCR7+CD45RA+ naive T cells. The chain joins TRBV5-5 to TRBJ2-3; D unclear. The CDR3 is CASSLVAADTQYF. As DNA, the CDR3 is TGTGCCAGCAGCTTGGTGGCCGCAGATACGCAGTATTTT.